A single sample is the source of the 9 T cell receptor beta chains below, sequenced in a study of T cell changes during pregnancy in multiple sclerosis. TCRdb's table, derived via immunoSEQ multiplex PCR, lists solely in-frame clones and lacks some. This table holds 80,000 to 95,000 clones, 90% to 95% found once. Sequencing used peripheral blood, obtained in the second trimester of pregnancy. The receptors here all came from a female donor with multiple sclerosis, enrolled in a pregnancy study.

V gene TRBV19 combines with J gene TRBJ2-3, with D perhaps TRBD1 (6 bases). In germline, CDR1 is LNHDA, CDR2 SQIVND (reference sequence). The CDR3 totals 15 residues. V dropped 4 bases and J dropped 3 bases, with 14 bases sitting between them. The CDR3 bases are TGTGCCAGTAGTAACCCGGGACATGCGACAGATACGCAGTATTTT. Translated: CASSNPGHATDTQYF. The whole variable domain, filled in from reference TRBV19 and TRBJ2-3, reads DGGITQSPKYLFRKEGQNVTLSCEQNLNHDAMYWYRQDPGQGLRLIYYSQIVNDFQKGDIAEGYSVSREKKESFPLTVTSAQKNPTAFYLCASSNPGHATDTQYFGPGTRLTVL.

The rearrangement joins TRBV19 to TRBJ2-1; D gene uncertain. V was clipped by 7 bases and J by 0 bases, with 13 bases between them. The germline V gene has CDR1 LNHDA and CDR2 SQIVND (reference sequence). The CDR3 covers 15 residues. The DNA of the CDR3 is TGTGCCAGTATCCCGCGAAGGAGCTCCTACAATGAGCAGTTCTTC. Translating it yields CASIPRRSSYNEQFF.

The chain joins TRBV7-2 to TRBJ1-1; TRBD1 might be the D (6 bases). This CDR3 is built from 14 residues. Germline values: CDR1 SGHTA, CDR2 FQGNSA. Deletions cut 5 bases from V and 1 base from J, with 11 bases between. The CDR3 DNA follows: TGTGCCAGCAGCCGGAGGGGGGGGAACACTGAAGCTTTCTTT. Amino acid sequence: CASSRRGGNTEAFF.

The genes are TRBV28 and TRBJ1-4, with TRBD1 matching over 8 bases. The CDR3 is 15 amino acids. The V segment lost 5 bases and the J segment 3 bases; nucleotides outside the gene matches: 5. Per the germline V gene, CDR1 is MDHEN and CDR2 is SYDVKM. This CDR3 is CASSLRDRPNEKLFF. The CDR3 DNA follows: TGTGCCAGCAGTCTCCGGGACAGGCCTAATGAAAAACTGTTTTTT.

This chain uses TRBV5-4 with TRBJ2-5; possibly TRBD2 for D (5 bases). The CDR3 sequence is 17 residues long. The germline V gene has CDR1 SGHNT and CDR2 YYREEE (reference sequence). The V end was cut by 3 bases, the J end by 1 base, with 19 bases between. Written as DNA, the CDR3 is TGTGCCAGCAGCTCCCTCGCGGCGGGTATCGCCCAAGAGACCCAGTACTTC. The encoded protein is CASSSLAAGIAQETQYF.

V gene TRBV19 combines with J gene TRBJ2-7; TRBD2 is a possible D gene (5 bases). CDR1 LNHDA and CDR2 SQIVND come from the germline V gene (reference sequence). The V gene lost 3 bases and the J gene lost 0 bases, with 15 bases spanning the gap. The CDR3 consists of 16 residues. CDR3 in DNA: TGTGCCAGTAGTATCTCCCTCGGGGTCCCCTCCTACGAGCAGTACTTC. As protein: CASSISLGVPSYEQYF. Together with reference TRBV19 and TRBJ2-7, the CDR3 gives the full variable domain: DGGITQSPKYLFRKEGQNVTLSCEQNLNHDAMYWYRQDPGQGLRLIYYSQIVNDFQKGDIAEGYSVSREKKESFPLTVTSAQKNPTAFYLCASSISLGVPSYEQYFGPGTRLTVT.

The CDR3 loop reads CASSLVTGYGYTF. As DNA, the CDR3 is TGCGCCAGCAGCTTGGTAACCGGCTATGGCTACACCTTC. The chain employs TRBV5-1 and TRBJ1-2, with D unresolved. In germline, CDR1 is SGHRS, CDR2 YFSETQ. Trimming stripped 0 bases from V and 4 bases from J, with 7 bases between. The CDR3 contains 13 residues.

This clone was observed a handful of times. CDR3 sequence reads: CSVEDLPGSYTF. DNA for the CDR3: TGCAGCGTTGAAGATCTACCCGGGAGCTACACCTTC. The J gene is TRBJ1-2, the V gene TRBV29-1, with unresolved D. The CDR3 covers 12 residues. V lost 0 bases to trimming and J lost 9 bases, with 11 bases between them. From germline, CDR1 is SQVTM and CDR2 ANQGSEA.

CDR3 bases: TGCAGCCCGGGACAGTACAATGAGCAGTTCTTC. Its translation is CSPGQYNEQFF. V and J are TRBV20-1 and TRBJ2-1; 7 positions agree with TRBD1. CDR1 and CDR2 from the germline V gene are DFQATT and SNEGSKA (reference sequence). There are 11 residues in the CDR3.